This T cell receptor (beta chain) was identified in a study of immune heterogeneity within non-small cell lung tumors. Study context: Of the tumors, several were squamous cell, approximately 10 non-squamous, and 1 not otherwise specified.

Template material for each sample was 500 to 600 ng of bulk tumor genomic DNA. Several far-apart biopsies were taken per primary tumor during surgery. Samples came from untreated patients having curative surgery for newly diagnosed non-small cell lung cancer. V lost 0 bases to trimming and J lost 6 bases; unmatched junction nucleotides: 12. CDR3 length equals 18 residues. The germline V gene encodes CDR1 KGHDR and CDR2 SFDVKD. This clonotype has only a few counts. Its matching antigen is unknown. Study-wide points: Identical dominant CDR3 beta clonotypes recurred across tumor sites within a patient, alongside site-unique high-frequency clones.

CDR3 of TCR beta was amplified by multiplex PCR that used 32 V and 13 J primers. TCRdb fed the multiplex PCR reads into MiXCR, producing one record per CDR3 protein. The sample holds some 30,000 distinct CDR3 sequences; around 28% are singletons and the top ten take 3.5% to 4.5%. The V and J genes are TRBV24-1 and TRBJ2-1; 8 nucleotides match TRBD2. The specimen was lung tumor tissue. This TCR derives from a man between 35 and 55 years old with non-small cell lung cancer. This CDR3 is CATSDLPGRAGAGNEQFF. CDR3 in DNA: TGTGCCACCAGTGATTTGCCGGGTAGAGCGGGAGCTGGCAATGAGCAGTTCTTC.